This TCR beta chain was retrieved from a study of T cells in Graves' hyperthyroidism and ophthalmopathy. The wider study: Peripheral blood was acquired at first diagnosis, ahead of any therapy whatsoever.

Ten or more counts support this clonotype. Its cognate antigen is unknown. General study results and limits: Most thyroid clonotypes expanded above 0.001 were also detected in blood.

Germline CDR1 is SEHNR and CDR2 is FQNEAQ (reference sequence). There are 15 residues in the CDR3. The V gene end was trimmed by 2 bases and the J gene end by 7 bases; junction bases not matched to a gene: 9. RNA transcripts yielded amplified TCR beta CDR3 regions. TCR CDR3 underwent first-round RT-PCR with the HTBI primer set. One entry per CDR3 protein results from TCRdb running MiXCR on the multiplex PCR reads. In the table there are some 530,000 distinct CDR3 sequences, roughly 23% of which are singletons. The V gene is TRBV7-9, the J gene TRBJ1-2; 8 bases align to TRBD1. The TCR was taken from a woman aged 65 to 85 with Graves' ophthalmopathy. Sequencing input: blood. CDR3 sequence: CASSLKGTGTSGYTF. The CDR3 nucleotides are TGTGCCAGCAGCTTAAAGGGGACAGGAACTTCTGGCTACACCTTC.